A single sample gave rise to the 13 T cell receptor beta chains below, sequenced in a study of shared clonotypes between healthy human individuals. Generated by immunoSEQ multiplex PCR, the TCRdb table keeps only in-frame clones and is missing some. The sample gives more than 2 million clones, roughly 95% of which show up once; 0.1% to 0.15% is in the top ten. Sample: naive CD4+ T cells sorted from blood. Subset denoted: CD45RA+ positively selected. Source of these receptors: a man aged 18 to 30 in good health.

In this sample, this clone turned up once. This specimen includes other DNA sequences encoding the same CDR3. The V call is TRBV30, the J call TRBJ2-3; D is perhaps TRBD2 (5 bases). CDR3 length: 14 amino acids. The ends were cut back, 0 bases at V and 0 bases at J, with 7 bases in the middle. The V gene's germline CDR1 is GTSNPN and CDR2 SVGIG (reference sequence). The DNA for the CDR3 is TGTGCCTGGAGTGTCGGCGGGAGCACAGATACGCAGTATTTT. Translated, it gives CAWSVGGSTDTQYF.

This clone was recorded only once. The rearrangement uses TRBV10-1 and TRBJ2-5; 7 bases align to TRBD1. Unmatched junction bases numbered 18, after V lost 2 bases and J lost 3 bases. The CDR3 contains 19 residues. Germline CDR1 and CDR2: WNHNN and SYGVQD (reference sequence). The CDR3 sequence is CASSEITHATDRDKETQYF. CDR3 DNA sequence: TGCGCCAGCAGTGAGATTACCCATGCAACCGACAGGGACAAAGAGACCCAGTACTTC.

The V call is TRBV4-2, the J call TRBJ2-1; D might be TRBD1 (6 bases). The germline V gene encodes CDR1 LGHNA and CDR2 YNFKEQ. Deletions cut 7 bases from V and 6 bases from J, with 22 bases between. The CDR3 spans 16 residues. CDR3 region: CASTHLRDTNPNEQFF. CDR3 DNA sequence: TGTGCCAGCACCCACCTACGGGACACGAACCCCAATGAGCAGTTCTTC.

On this clone: The sample has other DNA sequences that encode this CDR3 too. V usage is TRBV5-1 and J usage is TRBJ2-2; D is unclear. Germline V gene sequence: CDR1 SGHRS, CDR2 YFSETQ. The CDR3 is made up of 14 amino acids. V lost 2 bases, J lost 1 base, and 6 bases lay in between. This chain's CDR3 is CASSFLQNTGELFF. CDR3 nucleotide sequence: TGCGCCAGCAGCTTCCTACAGAACACCGGGGAGCTGTTTTTT.

The rearrangement links TRBV30 to TRBJ1-4; a weak D match, TRBD1 (5 bases). Trimming removed 0 bases at V and 7 bases at J, with 12 bases between. CDR1 is GTSNPN, CDR2 SVGIG, per germline (reference sequence). The CDR3 is 14 residues long. The CDR3 sequence is CAWSVWGDGEKLFF. CDR3 coding DNA: TGTGCCTGGAGTGTTTGGGGGGACGGTGAAAAACTGTTTTTT.

The chain couples TRBV28 to TRBJ2-3; TRBD1 matches 7 bases. V gave up 4 bases and J gave up 3 bases; unmatched junction bases: 4. Germline V gene sequence: CDR1 MDHEN, CDR2 SYDVKM. The CDR3 loop spans 14 amino acids. CDR3 sequence (DNA): TGTGCCAGCAGTTCTAACAGGGGAACAGATACGCAGTATTTT. It specifies CASSSNRGTDTQYF.

The rearrangement uses TRBV5-1 and TRBJ2-7, with 9 bases fitting TRBD1. V lost 5 bases, J lost 0 bases, and 3 bases stayed unmatched. The CDR3 runs 14 residues. Germline lookup yields CDR1 SGHRS and CDR2 YFSETQ. The CDR3 DNA reads TGCGCCAGCAGGGCGACAGGGGGCTCCTACGAGCAGTACTTC. It encodes CASRATGGSYEQYF. The full variable domain, with the rest looked up from reference TRBV5-1 and TRBJ2-7, is KAGVTQTPRYLIKTRGQQVTLSCSPISGHRSVSWYQQTPGQGLQFLFEYFSETQRNKGNFPGRFSGRQFSNSRSEMNVSTLELGDSALYLCASRATGGSYEQYFGPGTRLTVT.

V and J are TRBV5-4 and TRBJ2-7; TRBD1 matches 7 bases. The CDR3 extends over 13 amino acids. V shed 4 bases and J 4 bases; nucleotides not matched to a gene: 5. Per the germline V gene, CDR1 is SGHNT and CDR2 is YYREEE (reference sequence). The CDR3 loop is CASSPDRVYEQYF. Here the CDR3 DNA reads TGTGCCAGCAGCCCTGACAGGGTGTACGAGCAGTACTTC. Together with reference TRBV5-4 and TRBJ2-7, the CDR3 gives the full variable domain: ETGVTQSPTHLIKTRGQQVTLRCSSQSGHNTVSWYQQALGQGPQFIFQYYREEENGRGNFPPRFSGLQFPNYSSELNVNALELDDSALYLCASSPDRVYEQYFGPGTRLTVT.

The chain recombines TRBV6-5 with TRBJ2-7, with D unclear. V was cut by 6 bases and J by 2 bases, with 14 bases left in between. CDR3 length equals 14 residues. Germline V gene data show CDR1 as MNHEY and CDR2 as SVGAGI. As DNA, the CDR3 is TGTGCCAGCAGAAACTCTCGGGCCCCCTACGAGCAGTACTTC. Its protein is CASRNSRAPYEQYF.

The gene calls are TRBV27 and TRBJ2-1; 11 positions agree with TRBD2. V lost 7 bases and J lost 15; bases outside the gene matches: 8. CDR1 is MNHEY and CDR2 is SMNVEV in the germline V gene (reference sequence). The CDR3 loop spans 12 amino acids. The CDR3, as DNA: TGTGCCAGCACAACTAGCGGGGGAGTCCTGTTCTTC. Encoded protein: CASTTSGGVLFF.

As regards this clone: The same CDR3 is also encoded by other DNA sequences in this sample. The chain has TRBV5-8 and TRBJ2-3; D is undetermined. This CDR3 spans 11 amino acids. Germline V gene data show CDR1 as SGHTS and CDR2 as YDEGEE. The ends were cut back, 2 bases at V and 3 bases at J, with 1 base in the middle. The CDR3 loop is CASSFTDTQYF. Written as DNA, the CDR3 is TGTGCCAGCAGCTTTACAGATACGCAGTATTTT.

About this clone itself: This CDR3 is also generated by other DNA sequences in the sample. The V gene is TRBV6-5, the J gene TRBJ1-5; no definite D call. Germline V gives CDR1 MNHEY, CDR2 SVGAGI. CDR3 length: 15 residues. The ends were cut back, 6 bases at V and 0 bases at J, with 12 bases in the middle. The CDR3 nucleotides read TGTGCCAGCAGGCCCGGCCTTAATAGCAATCAGCCCCAGCATTTT. Its translation: CASRPGLNSNQPQHF.

This clone has just one count. This chain uses TRBV6-6 with TRBJ2-7; D might be TRBD1 (6 bases). Trimming left V 2 bases short and J 0 bases short, with 8 bases between. CDR3 size: 14 residues. Germline CDR1 reads MNHNY; CDR2 reads SVGAGI (reference sequence). CDR3 sequence (DNA): TGTGCCAGCAGTTACAACAGGGCCTCCTACGAGCAGTACTTC. It encodes CASSYNRASYEQYF.